This passage covers 24 T cell receptor beta chains from one sample sequenced in a study of T cell changes during pregnancy in multiple sclerosis. The table came from immunoSEQ multiplex PCR; TCRdb's copy has only in-frame clones and leaves some out. This sample has approximately 37,000 clones, with nearly 90% found just once. The material sequenced was CD8+ T cells from peripheral blood mononuclear cells, taken in the first trimester of pregnancy. These receptors all stem from a female donor with multiple sclerosis, enrolled in a pregnancy study.

V is TRBV27 and J is TRBJ2-5; 7 bases align to TRBD2. V lost 0 bases, J lost 1 base, and 2 bases stayed unmatched. This CDR3 spans 15 amino acids. Germline values: CDR1 MNHEY, CDR2 SMNVEV (reference sequence). CDR3 sequence reads: CASSLSRGVQETQYF. As DNA, the CDR3 is TGTGCCAGCAGTTTATCCCGGGGGGTCCAAGAGACCCAGTACTTC.

V gene TRBV7-9 combines with J gene TRBJ2-7; D not certain. The germline V and J ends were trimmed by 6 bases and 6 bases, with 9 bases remaining between them. CDR3 size: 11 residues. Germline CDR1 SEHNR, CDR2 FQNEAQ (reference sequence). The CDR3 DNA reads as TGTGCCAGCAGGACTTCCGGCGAGCAGTACTTC. Its protein is CASRTSGEQYF.

The chain recombines TRBV29-1 with TRBJ2-5; TRBD2 is a possible D gene (5 bases). The CDR3 runs to 13 residues. Germline lookup yields CDR1 SQVTM and CDR2 ANQGSEA. Trimming removed 3 bases at V and 3 bases at J, with 11 bases between. The CDR3 loop reads CSVDRDAEETQYF. CDR3 DNA sequence: TGCAGCGTTGACCGGGATGCGGAAGAGACCCAGTACTTC. The entire variable domain, with the rest obtained from reference TRBV29-1 and TRBJ2-5, is as follows: SAVISQKPSRDICQRGTSLTIQCQVDSQVTMMFWYRQQPGQSLTLIATANQGSEATYESGFVIDKFPISRPNLTFSTLTVSNMSPEDSSIYLCSVDRDAEETQYFGPGTRLLVL.

This clone has only one observation. The V gene is TRBV7-2, the J gene TRBJ1-1, with 10 bases identical to TRBD1. CDR3 length: 15 amino acids. Germline V lookup: CDR1 SGHTA, CDR2 FQGNSA. V lost 5 bases to trimming and J lost 1 base; unmatched junction nucleotides: 4. CDR3 nucleotides: TGTGCCAGCAGCACCAGACAGGGGGCGAACACTGAAGCTTTCTTT. This translates into CASSTRQGANTEAFF.

The J gene is TRBJ1-2, the V gene TRBV7-2; 8 nucleotides line up with TRBD1. The CDR3 is 17 residues long. Losses at the gene ends were 4 bases for V and 0 bases for J; bases not matched to a gene: 10. Germline CDR1 and CDR2: SGHTA and FQGNSA. CDR3 DNA sequence: TGTGCCAGCAGCTCATTCGGACAGGGTGTATCTAACTATGGCTACACCTTC. Its translation is CASSSFGQGVSNYGYTF.

This sequence joins TRBV4-3 and TRBJ2-3; 8 positions agree with TRBD1. V was clipped by 0 bases and J by 0 bases; unmatched bases: 5. Germline assignment: CDR1 LGHNA and CDR2 YSLEER. The CDR3 length is 17 residues. The CDR3 here is CASSQDATGDSTDTQYF. The CDR3 DNA reads as TGCGCCAGCAGCCAAGATGCGACAGGGGATAGCACAGATACGCAGTATTTT.

The chain employs TRBV6-6 and TRBJ2-3; 8 bases align to TRBD2. This CDR3 has 15 residues. CDR1 and CDR2 (germline): MNHNY, SVGAGI (reference sequence). The junction had 6 bases not matched to a gene; V was cut back by 4 bases and J by 3 bases. In DNA, the CDR3 is TGTGCCAGCAGTTTCCAGCGGGGGAATACAGATACGCAGTATTTT. It encodes CASSFQRGNTDTQYF.

This chain joins TRBV9 and TRBJ2-1; 8 nucleotides match TRBD1. Germline CDR1 reads SGDLS; CDR2 reads YYNGEE. Trimming cost V 4 bases and J 3 bases; bases outside gene matches: 9. There are 16 residues in the CDR3. CDR3 bases: TGTGCCAGCAGCCCTCGAGCAGGGGGCAGCTACAATGAGCAGTTCTTC. Amino acids: CASSPRAGGSYNEQFF.

V gene TRBV10-3 combines with J gene TRBJ1-2; 7 bases match TRBD1. Trimming at V came to 3 bases and at J to 0 bases, leaving 7 bases not matched to a gene. CDR3 size: 16 residues. Germline CDR1 ENHRY, CDR2 SYGVKD. CDR3 nucleotide sequence: TGTGCCATCAGTGATTCGTGGGACAGTTCTAACTATGGCTACACCTTC. This translates into CAISDSWDSSNYGYTF.

The genes are TRBV5-1 and TRBJ2-2; D is unresolved. Germline-derived CDR1 and CDR2 are SGHRS and YFSETQ. CDR3 length equals 12 residues. V was clipped by 6 bases and J by 5 bases, with 8 bases between them. CDR3 in amino acids: CASNPETGELFF. CDR3 DNA: TGCGCCAGCAATCCCGAGACCGGGGAGCTGTTTTTT.

The rearrangement links TRBV13 to TRBJ2-2, with D perhaps matching TRBD2 (6 bases). The CDR3 runs to 14 residues. Germline CDR1 is PRHDT and CDR2 is FYEKMQ (reference sequence). Between the trimmed V and J ends, which lost 0 bases and 6 bases, there was a span of 8 bases. CDR3 loop: CASSLGRGSGELFF. In DNA form, the CDR3 reads TGTGCCAGCAGCTTAGGCCGGGGGTCCGGGGAGCTGTTTTTT.

This clone qualifies as medium-sized (0.01 to 0.1%). The chain combines TRBV4-3 with TRBJ2-2; 12 bases are a match to TRBD2. With V trimmed by 0 bases and J by 6 bases, 2 bases remained unmatched. There are 16 residues in the CDR3. CDR1 and CDR2 from the germline V gene are LGHNA and YSLEER. The CDR3 region has the DNA TGCGCCAGCAGCCAAGACCCTAGCGGGGGGGCCGGGGAGCTGTTTTTT. It specifies CASSQDPSGGAGELFF.

In nucleotides, the CDR3 is TGTGCCAGCAGTAATAGCGGGGGTAGCTCCTACGAGCAGTACTTC. It is translated as CASSNSGGSSYEQYF. The V call is TRBV2, the J call TRBJ2-7; TRBD2 aligns across 9 bases. Per germline, CDR1 SNHLY and CDR2 FYNNEI. The CDR3 is 15 amino acids. The V segment lost 5 bases and the J segment 0 bases; nucleotides outside the gene matches: 5.

The chain couples TRBV7-8 to TRBJ2-1; weak D call: TRBD1 (6 bases). V was pared by 6 bases and J by 2 bases, with 14 bases between. The CDR3 is 15 amino acids. CDR1 SGHVS and CDR2 FQNEAQ come from the germline V gene. The CDR3 spells CASSSDSWAYNEQFF. CDR3 DNA: TGTGCCAGCAGTTCGGACAGCTGGGCCTACAATGAGCAGTTCTTC.

This rearrangement joins TRBV11-2 to TRBJ2-7, with D unclear. This CDR3 has 13 amino acids. Germline assignment: CDR1 SGHAT and CDR2 FQNNGV. Trimming took off 0 bases at V and 5 bases at J, with 8 bases between the two ends. In nucleotides, the CDR3 is TGTGCCAGCAGCTTAGATCTTCAGGACGAGCAGTACTTC. Its translation: CASSLDLQDEQYF.

This clone occurred once. V gene TRBV9 combines with J gene TRBJ1-1; 8 nucleotides align to TRBD1. CDR3 length: 15 residues. Germline V gene lookup returns CDR1 SGDLS and CDR2 YYNGEE. V trimming: 3 bases; J trimming: 2 bases; junction bases outside the gene matches: 6. As DNA, the CDR3 is TGTGCCAGCAGCGCCCAGACAGGGGCCAACACTGAAGCTTTCTTT. This translates into CASSAQTGANTEAFF.

V gene TRBV6-1 combines with J gene TRBJ2-1, with 10 bases identical to TRBD2. Trimming cost V 4 bases and J 8 bases; bases outside gene matches: 11. Germline V gene lookup returns CDR1 MNHNS and CDR2 SASEGT. The CDR3 is 16 amino acids. The CDR3 reads CASSVLAGDFEDEQFF. CDR3 sequence (DNA): TGTGCCAGCAGTGTGCTAGCGGGGGATTTCGAGGATGAGCAGTTCTTC.

The rearrangement uses TRBV27 and TRBJ1-6; D remains ambiguous. The CDR3 consists of 15 residues. Deletions cut 2 bases from V and 5 bases from J, with 10 bases between. The germline V gene has CDR1 MNHEY and CDR2 SMNVEV (reference sequence). The CDR3 protein is CASSLISGNNSPLHF. In nucleotides, the CDR3 is TGTGCCAGCAGTTTAATTTCGGGGAATAATTCACCCCTCCACTTT.

The rearrangement joins TRBV5-6 to TRBJ2-7; tentative D call: TRBD2 (6 bases). The CDR3 has 16 amino acids. Per germline, CDR1 SGHDT and CDR2 YYEEEE. V lost 4 bases to trimming and J lost 0 bases, with 17 bases between them. CDR3 in DNA: TGTGCCAGCAGCCCCACCGGCGGGGACCTCTCCTACGAGCAGTACTTC. Encoded protein: CASSPTGGDLSYEQYF.

This clone showed up just a few times. The conserved final phenylalanine or tryptophan is absent from the CDR3, which likely points to a read error. The DNA is left out, because the CDR3 cannot be placed on it with certainty; the CDR3 is given as TCRdb lists it. The chain is built from TRBV10-2 and TRBJ1-6. Including both end residues, the CDR3 is 11 amino acids long. Germline V gives CDR1 WSHSY, CDR2 SAAADI. This CDR3 reads CASSARELWIG.

The chain is built from TRBV29-1 and TRBJ1-1, with 7 nucleotides matching TRBD1. Germline V gene data show CDR1 as SQVTM and CDR2 as ANQGSEA. There are 16 residues in the CDR3. V was pared by 6 bases and J by 1 base, with 14 bases of the junction left unmatched. The CDR3 bases are TGCAGCGTGATCCTTACCTGGGGACAGAGGAACACTGAAGCTTTCTTT. This translates into CSVILTWGQRNTEAFF. Combining the CDR3 with reference TRBV29-1 and TRBJ1-1 gives the whole variable domain SAVISQKPSRDICQRGTSLTIQCQVDSQVTMMFWYRQQPGQSLTLIATANQGSEATYESGFVIDKFPISRPNLTFSTLTVSNMSPEDSSIYLCSVILTWGQRNTEAFFGQGTRLTVV.

The chain is built from TRBV14 and TRBJ2-5; 9 nucleotides match TRBD2. V lost 4 bases and J lost 5; bases outside the gene matches: 8. The CDR3 is 15 residues long. The V gene's germline CDR1 is SGHDN and CDR2 FVKESK. CDR3 bases: TGTGCCAGCAGCCCCTTCGCGGGGGGGCACGAGACCCAGTACTTC. Its translation is CASSPFAGGHETQYF. The full variable domain, in which reference TRBV14 and TRBJ2-5 provide the parts outside the CDR3, is EAGVTQFPSHSVIEKGQTVTLRCDPISGHDNLYWYRRVMGKEIKFLLHFVKESKQDESGMPNNRFLAERTGGTYSTLKVQPAELEDSGVYFCASSPFAGGHETQYFGPGTRLLVL.

The genes are TRBV5-8 and TRBJ1-2; a weak D match, TRBD1 (5 bases). Trimming removed 4 bases at V and 4 bases at J, with 20 bases between. The CDR3 spans 16 residues. Germline CDR1 and CDR2: SGHTS and YDEGEE. The CDR3 DNA reads as TGTGCCAGCAGCCCGGGGGTAGGACCGGACCTCTATGGCTACACCTTC. It encodes CASSPGVGPDLYGYTF.

J is TRBJ1-6 and V is TRBV19, with 8 bases that match TRBD1. Germline CDR1 is LNHDA and CDR2 is SQIVND (reference sequence). Germline trimming cut 0 bases from V and 7 bases from J; bases unmatched to any gene: 5. The CDR3 is made up of 16 amino acids. The CDR3 nucleotides are TGTGCCAGTAGTATAGATGAAGGACAGGGAAATTCACCCCTCCACTTT. It is translated as CASSIDEGQGNSPLHF.